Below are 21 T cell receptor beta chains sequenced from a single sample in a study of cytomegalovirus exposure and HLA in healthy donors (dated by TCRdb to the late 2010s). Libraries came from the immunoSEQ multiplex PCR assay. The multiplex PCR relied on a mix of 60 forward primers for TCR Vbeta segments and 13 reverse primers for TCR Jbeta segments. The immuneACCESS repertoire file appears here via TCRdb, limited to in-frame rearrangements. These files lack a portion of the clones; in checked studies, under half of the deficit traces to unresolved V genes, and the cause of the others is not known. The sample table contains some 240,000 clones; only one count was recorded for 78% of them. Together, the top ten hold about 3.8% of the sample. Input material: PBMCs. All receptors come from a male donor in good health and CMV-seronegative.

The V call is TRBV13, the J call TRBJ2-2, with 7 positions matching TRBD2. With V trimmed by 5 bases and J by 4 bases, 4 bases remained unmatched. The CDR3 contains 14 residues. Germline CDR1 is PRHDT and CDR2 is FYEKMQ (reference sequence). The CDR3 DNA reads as TGTGCCAGCAGCGGGGGGGGGTTCACCGGGGAGCTGTTTTTT. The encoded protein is CASSGGGFTGELFF.

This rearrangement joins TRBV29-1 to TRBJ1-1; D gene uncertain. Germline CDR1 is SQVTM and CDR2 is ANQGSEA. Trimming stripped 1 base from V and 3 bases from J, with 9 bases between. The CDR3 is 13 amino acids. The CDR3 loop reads CSVEGRRDTEAFF. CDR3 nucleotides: TGCAGCGTTGAAGGCAGGCGGGACACTGAAGCTTTCTTT.

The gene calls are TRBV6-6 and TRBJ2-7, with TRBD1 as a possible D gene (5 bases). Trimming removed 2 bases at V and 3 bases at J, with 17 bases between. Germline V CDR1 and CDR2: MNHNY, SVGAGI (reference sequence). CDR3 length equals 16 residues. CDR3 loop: CASSYPQVFQGYEQYF. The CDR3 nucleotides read TGTGCCAGCAGTTACCCTCAAGTTTTTCAGGGCTACGAGCAGTACTTC.

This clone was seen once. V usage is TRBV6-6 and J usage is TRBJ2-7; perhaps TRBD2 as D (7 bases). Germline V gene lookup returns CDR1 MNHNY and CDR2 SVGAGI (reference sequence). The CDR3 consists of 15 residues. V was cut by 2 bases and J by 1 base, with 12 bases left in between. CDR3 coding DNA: TGTGCCAGCAGTTACGAGGGGGGGCGGTCCTACGAGCAGTACTTC. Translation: CASSYEGGRSYEQYF.

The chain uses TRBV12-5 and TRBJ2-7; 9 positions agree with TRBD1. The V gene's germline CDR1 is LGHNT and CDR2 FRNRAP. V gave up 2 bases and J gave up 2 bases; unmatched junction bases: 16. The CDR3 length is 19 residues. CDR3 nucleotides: TGTGCTAGTGGTTTGCCCCCAGGACAGGGGACCAACTTTGCCTACGAGCAGTACTTC. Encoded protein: CASGLPPGQGTNFAYEQYF.

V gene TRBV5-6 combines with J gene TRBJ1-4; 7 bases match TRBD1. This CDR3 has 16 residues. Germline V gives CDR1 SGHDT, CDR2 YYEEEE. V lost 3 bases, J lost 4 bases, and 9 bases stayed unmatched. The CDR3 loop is CASSSGAGTVNEKLFF. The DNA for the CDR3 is TGTGCCAGCAGCTCGGGGGCCGGGACAGTTAATGAAAAACTGTTTTTT. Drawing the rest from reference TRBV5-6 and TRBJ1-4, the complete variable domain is DAGVTQSPTHLIKTRGQQVTLRCSPKSGHDTVSWYQQALGQGPQFIFQYYEEEERQRGNFPDRFSGHQFPNYSSELNVNALLLGDSALYLCASSSGAGTVNEKLFFGSGTQLSVL.

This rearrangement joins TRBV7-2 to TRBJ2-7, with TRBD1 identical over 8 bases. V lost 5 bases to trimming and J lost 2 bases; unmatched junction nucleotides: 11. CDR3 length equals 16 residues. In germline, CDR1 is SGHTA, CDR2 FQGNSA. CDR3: CASSPGPDRGPYEQYF. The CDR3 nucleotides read TGTGCCAGCAGCCCCGGGCCCGACAGGGGACCCTACGAGCAGTACTTC.

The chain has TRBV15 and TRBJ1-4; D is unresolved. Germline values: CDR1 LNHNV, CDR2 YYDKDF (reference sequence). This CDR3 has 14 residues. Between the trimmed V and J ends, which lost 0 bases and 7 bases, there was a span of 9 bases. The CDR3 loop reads CATSRDRAGEKLFF. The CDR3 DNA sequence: TGTGCCACCAGCAGAGATCGAGCGGGTGAAAAACTGTTTTTT.

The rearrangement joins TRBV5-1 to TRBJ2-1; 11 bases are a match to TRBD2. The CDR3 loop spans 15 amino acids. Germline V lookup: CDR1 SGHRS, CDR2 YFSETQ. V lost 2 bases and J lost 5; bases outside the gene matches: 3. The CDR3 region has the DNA TGCGCCAGCAGCTTAATAGCGGGAGGGAACAATGAGCAGTTCTTC. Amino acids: CASSLIAGGNNEQFF.

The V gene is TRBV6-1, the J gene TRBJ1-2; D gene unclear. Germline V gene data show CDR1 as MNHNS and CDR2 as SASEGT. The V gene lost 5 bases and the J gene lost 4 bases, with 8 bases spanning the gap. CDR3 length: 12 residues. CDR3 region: CASSSLLYGYTF. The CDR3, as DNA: TGTGCCAGCAGTAGCCTCCTCTATGGCTACACCTTC.

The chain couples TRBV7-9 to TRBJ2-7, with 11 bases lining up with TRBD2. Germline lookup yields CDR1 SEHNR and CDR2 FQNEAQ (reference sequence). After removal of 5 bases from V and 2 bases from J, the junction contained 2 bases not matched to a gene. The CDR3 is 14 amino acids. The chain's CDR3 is CASSGTSGTYEQYF. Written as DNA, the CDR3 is TGTGCCAGCAGCGGGACTAGCGGTACCTACGAGCAGTACTTC.

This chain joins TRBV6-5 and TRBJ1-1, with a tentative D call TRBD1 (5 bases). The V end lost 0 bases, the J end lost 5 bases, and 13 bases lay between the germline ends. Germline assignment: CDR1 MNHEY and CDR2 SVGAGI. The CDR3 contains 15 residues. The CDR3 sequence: CASSYSGVRGTEAFF. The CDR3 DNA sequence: TGTGCCAGCAGTTACTCAGGGGTCCGGGGGACTGAAGCTTTCTTT.

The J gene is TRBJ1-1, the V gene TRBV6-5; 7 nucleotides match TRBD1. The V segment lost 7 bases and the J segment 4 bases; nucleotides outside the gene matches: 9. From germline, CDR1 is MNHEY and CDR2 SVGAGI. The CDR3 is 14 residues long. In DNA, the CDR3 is TGTGCCAGCACCCTGAAATCAGGGGGCACTGAAGCTTTCTTT. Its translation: CASTLKSGGTEAFF.

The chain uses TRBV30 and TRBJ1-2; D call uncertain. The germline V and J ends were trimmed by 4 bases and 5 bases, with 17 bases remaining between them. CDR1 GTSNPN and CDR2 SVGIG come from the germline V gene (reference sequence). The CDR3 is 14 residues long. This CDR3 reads CAWTHPGLAYGYTF. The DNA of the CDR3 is TGTGCCTGGACTCATCCGGGATTAGCTTATGGCTACACCTTC.

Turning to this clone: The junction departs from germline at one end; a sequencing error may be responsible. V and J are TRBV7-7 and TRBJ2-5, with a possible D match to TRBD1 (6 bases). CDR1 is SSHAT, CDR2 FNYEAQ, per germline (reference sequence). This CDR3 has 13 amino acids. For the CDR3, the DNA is TGTGCTAGCAGCACTGGGACAAGTGGAGCCCAGTACTTC. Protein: CASSTGTSGAQYF.

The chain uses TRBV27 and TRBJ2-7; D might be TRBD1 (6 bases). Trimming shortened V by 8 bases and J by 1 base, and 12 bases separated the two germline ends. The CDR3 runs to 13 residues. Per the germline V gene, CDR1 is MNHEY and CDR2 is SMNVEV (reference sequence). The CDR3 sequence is CASQKDSSYEQYF. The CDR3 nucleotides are TGTGCCAGCCAAAAGGACAGTTCCTACGAGCAGTACTTC.

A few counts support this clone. CDR3 DNA sequence: TGTGCCAGCAGTATGGATAGCGGGAGGTTTCGCGAGCAGTTCTTC. It specifies CASSMDSGRFREQFF. The chain uses TRBV7-9 and TRBJ2-1, with TRBD2 identical over 10 bases. The V segment lost 6 bases and the J segment 10 bases; nucleotides outside the gene matches: 12. The CDR3 runs 15 residues. Germline V lookup: CDR1 SEHNR, CDR2 FQNEAQ (reference sequence).

CDR3 nucleotides: TGTGCCAGTAGTATATCTATTTACAATGAGCAGTTCTTC. Its protein product is CASSISIYNEQFF. The V call is TRBV19, the J call TRBJ2-1; the D is unclear. Deletions cut 2 bases from V and 4 bases from J, with 6 bases between. The length of the CDR3 is 13 residues. The germline V gene has CDR1 LNHDA and CDR2 SQIVND (reference sequence).

The CDR3 DNA follows: TGTGCCAGCAGCCCTAAACGGCGGGAGTACAATGAGCAGTTCTTC. Encoded protein: CASSPKRREYNEQFF. This chain connects TRBV7-3 to TRBJ2-1; 7 nucleotides agree with TRBD2. The ends lost 5 bases at V and 4 bases at J; junction bases unmatched: 8. Germline V gene data show CDR1 as SGHTA and CDR2 as FQGTGA. The CDR3 loop spans 15 amino acids.

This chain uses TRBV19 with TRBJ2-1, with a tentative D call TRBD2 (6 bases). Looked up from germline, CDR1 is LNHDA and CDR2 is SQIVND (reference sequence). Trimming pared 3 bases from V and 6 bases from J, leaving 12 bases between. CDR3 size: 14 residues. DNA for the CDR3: TGTGCCAGTAGTATGGCGGCTAGCGTCAATGAGCAGTTCTTC. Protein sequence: CASSMAASVNEQFF.

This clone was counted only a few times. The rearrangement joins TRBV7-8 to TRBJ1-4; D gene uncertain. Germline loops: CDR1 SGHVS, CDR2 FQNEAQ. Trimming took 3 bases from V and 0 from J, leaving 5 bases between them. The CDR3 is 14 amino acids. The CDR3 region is CASSFGATNEKLFF. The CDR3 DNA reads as TGTGCCAGCAGCTTCGGGGCAACTAATGAAAAACTGTTTTTT.